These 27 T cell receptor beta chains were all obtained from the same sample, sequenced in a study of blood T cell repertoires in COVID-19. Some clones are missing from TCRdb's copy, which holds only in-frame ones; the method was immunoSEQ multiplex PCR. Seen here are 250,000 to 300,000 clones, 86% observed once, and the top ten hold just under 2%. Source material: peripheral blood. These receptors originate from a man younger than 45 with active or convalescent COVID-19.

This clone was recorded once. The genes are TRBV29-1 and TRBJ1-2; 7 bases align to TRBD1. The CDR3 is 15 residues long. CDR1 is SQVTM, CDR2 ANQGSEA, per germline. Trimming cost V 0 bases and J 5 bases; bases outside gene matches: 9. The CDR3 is CSVEEGRQGRYGYTF. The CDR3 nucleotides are TGCAGCGTTGAAGAGGGGCGACAGGGACGGTATGGCTACACCTTC.

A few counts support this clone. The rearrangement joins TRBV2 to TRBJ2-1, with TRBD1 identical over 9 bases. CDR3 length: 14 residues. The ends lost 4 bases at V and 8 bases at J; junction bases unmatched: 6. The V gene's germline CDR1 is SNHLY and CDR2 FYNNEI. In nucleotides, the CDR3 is TGTGCCAGCAGTGGACAGGGGGTTGTCGATGAGCAGTTCTTC. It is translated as CASSGQGVVDEQFF.

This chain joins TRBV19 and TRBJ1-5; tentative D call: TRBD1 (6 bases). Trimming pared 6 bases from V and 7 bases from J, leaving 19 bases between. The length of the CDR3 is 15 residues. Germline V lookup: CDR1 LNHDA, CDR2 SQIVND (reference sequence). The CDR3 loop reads CASRRTELDRQPQHF. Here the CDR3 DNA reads TGTGCCAGTAGGAGGACAGAACTCGACCGACAGCCCCAGCATTTT.

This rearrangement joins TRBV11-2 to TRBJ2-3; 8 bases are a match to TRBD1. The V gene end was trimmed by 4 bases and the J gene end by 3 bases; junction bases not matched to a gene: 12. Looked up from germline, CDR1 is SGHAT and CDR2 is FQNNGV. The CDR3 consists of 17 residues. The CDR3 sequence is CASSSTRTGRNTDTQYF. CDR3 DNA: TGTGCCAGCAGCTCAACACGGACAGGGAGGAATACAGATACGCAGTATTTT.

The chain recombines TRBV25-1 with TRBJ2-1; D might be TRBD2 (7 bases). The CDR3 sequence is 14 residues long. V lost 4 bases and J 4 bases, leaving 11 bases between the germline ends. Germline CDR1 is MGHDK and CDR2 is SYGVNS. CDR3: CASSGGGVYNEQFF. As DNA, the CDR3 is TGTGCCAGCAGTGGAGGGGGGGTATACAATGAGCAGTTCTTC.

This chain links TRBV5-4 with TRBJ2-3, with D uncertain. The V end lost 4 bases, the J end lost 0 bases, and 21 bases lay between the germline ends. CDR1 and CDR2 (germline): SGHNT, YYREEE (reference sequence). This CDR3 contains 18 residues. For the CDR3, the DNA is TGTGCCAGCAGCCCGGATATATACGGTGTGACTAGCACAGATACGCAGTATTTT. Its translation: CASSPDIYGVTSTDTQYF.

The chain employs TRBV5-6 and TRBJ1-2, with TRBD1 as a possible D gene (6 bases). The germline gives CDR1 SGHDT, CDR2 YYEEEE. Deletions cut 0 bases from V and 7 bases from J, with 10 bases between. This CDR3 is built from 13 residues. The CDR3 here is CASSLAGVGGYTF. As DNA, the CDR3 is TGTGCCAGCAGCTTGGCAGGGGTCGGTGGCTACACCTTC.

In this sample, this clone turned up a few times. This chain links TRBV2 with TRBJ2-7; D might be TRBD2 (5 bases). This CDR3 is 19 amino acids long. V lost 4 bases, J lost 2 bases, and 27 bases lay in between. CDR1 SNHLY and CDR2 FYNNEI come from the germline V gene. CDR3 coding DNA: TGTGCCAGCAGTGCGACCGAGTTGGGCCTGAGGGATGTTCCCTACGAGCAGTACTTC. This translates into CASSATELGLRDVPYEQYF.

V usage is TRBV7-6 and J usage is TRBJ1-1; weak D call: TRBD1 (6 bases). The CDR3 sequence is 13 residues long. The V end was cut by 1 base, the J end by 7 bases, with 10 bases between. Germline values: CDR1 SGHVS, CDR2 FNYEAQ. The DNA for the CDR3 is TGTGCCAGCAGCTTAGAGATCAGGGGTGAAGCTTTCTTT. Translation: CASSLEIRGEAFF.

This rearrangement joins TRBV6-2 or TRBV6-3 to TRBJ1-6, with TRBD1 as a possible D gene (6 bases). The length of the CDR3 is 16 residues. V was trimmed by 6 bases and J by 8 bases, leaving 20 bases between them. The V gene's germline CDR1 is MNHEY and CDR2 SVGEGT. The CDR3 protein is CASSPWPRDIHSPLHF. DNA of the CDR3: TGTGCCAGCAGCCCCTGGCCCCGGGACATCCATTCACCCCTCCACTTT.

The CDR3 region is CASSLSTGGSDTQYF. CDR3 nucleotides: TGTGCCAGCAGTTTATCGACAGGGGGGTCAGATACGCAGTATTTT. This chain links TRBV27 with TRBJ2-3; 9 bases match TRBD1. The CDR3 extends over 15 amino acids. Trimming took 0 bases from V and 4 from J; bases not matched to a gene: 2. Germline CDR1 MNHEY, CDR2 SMNVEV (reference sequence).

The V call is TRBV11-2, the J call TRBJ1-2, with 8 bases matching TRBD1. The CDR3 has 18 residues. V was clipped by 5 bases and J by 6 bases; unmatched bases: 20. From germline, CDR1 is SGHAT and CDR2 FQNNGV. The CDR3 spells CASSGRTGSGGPYDGYTF. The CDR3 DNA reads TGTGCCAGCAGCGGACGGACAGGGTCCGGGGGTCCTTATGATGGCTACACCTTC.

The CDR3 reads CASSIAGLAGYYEQYF. DNA for the CDR3: TGTGCCAGTAGTATAGCGGGACTAGCGGGGTACTACGAGCAGTACTTC. The rearrangement links TRBV19 to TRBJ2-7; the match to TRBD2 covers 13 bases. V dropped 1 base and J dropped 3; count of bases not matched to a gene: 3. CDR3 size: 16 residues. The germline CDR1 and CDR2 sequences are LNHDA and SQIVND (reference sequence). Filled out from reference TRBV19 and TRBJ2-7, the complete variable domain reads DGGITQSPKYLFRKEGQNVTLSCEQNLNHDAMYWYRQDPGQGLRLIYYSQIVNDFQKGDIAEGYSVSREKKESFPLTVTSAQKNPTAFYLCASSIAGLAGYYEQYFGPGTRLTVT.

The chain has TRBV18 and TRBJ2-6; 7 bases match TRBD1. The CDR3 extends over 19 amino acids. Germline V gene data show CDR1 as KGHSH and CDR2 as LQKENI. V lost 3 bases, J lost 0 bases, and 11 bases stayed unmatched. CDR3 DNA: TGTGCCAGCTCACCCCAGTTGGGGACAGACTTCTCTGGGGCCAACGTCCTGACTTTC. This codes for CASSPQLGTDFSGANVLTF.

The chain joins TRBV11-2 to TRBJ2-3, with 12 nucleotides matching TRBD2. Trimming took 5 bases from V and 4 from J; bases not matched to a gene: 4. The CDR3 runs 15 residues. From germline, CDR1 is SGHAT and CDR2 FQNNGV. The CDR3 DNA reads TGTGCCAGCAGCGTACTAGCGGGGGGCTCAGATACGCAGTATTTT. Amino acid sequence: CASSVLAGGSDTQYF.

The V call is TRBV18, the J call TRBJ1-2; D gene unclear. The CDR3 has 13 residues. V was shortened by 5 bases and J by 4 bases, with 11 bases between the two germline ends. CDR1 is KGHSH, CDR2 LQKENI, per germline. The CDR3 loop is CASSSERGYGYTF. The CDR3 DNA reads TGTGCCAGCTCATCTGAACGGGGCTATGGCTACACCTTC.

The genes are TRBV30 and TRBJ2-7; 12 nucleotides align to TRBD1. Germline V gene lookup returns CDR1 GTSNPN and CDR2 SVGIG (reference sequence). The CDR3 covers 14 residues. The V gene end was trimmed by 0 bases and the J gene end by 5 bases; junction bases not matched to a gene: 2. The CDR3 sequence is CAWSVGQGADEQYF. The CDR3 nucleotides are TGTGCCTGGAGTGTGGGACAGGGGGCGGACGAGCAGTACTTC.

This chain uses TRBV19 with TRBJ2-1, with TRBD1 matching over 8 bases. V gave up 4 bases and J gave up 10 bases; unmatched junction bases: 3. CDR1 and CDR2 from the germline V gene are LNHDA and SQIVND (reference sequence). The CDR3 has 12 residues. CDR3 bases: TGTGCCAGTAGTACAGGGGGCGAAGAGCAGTTCTTC. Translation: CASSTGGEEQFF.

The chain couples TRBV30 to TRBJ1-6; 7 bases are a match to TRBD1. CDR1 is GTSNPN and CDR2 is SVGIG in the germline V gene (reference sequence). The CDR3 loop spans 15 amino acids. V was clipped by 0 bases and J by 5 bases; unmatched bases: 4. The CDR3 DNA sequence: TGTGCCTGGAGTGTAATCACAGGGGATAATTCACCCCTCCACTTT. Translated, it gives CAWSVITGDNSPLHF.

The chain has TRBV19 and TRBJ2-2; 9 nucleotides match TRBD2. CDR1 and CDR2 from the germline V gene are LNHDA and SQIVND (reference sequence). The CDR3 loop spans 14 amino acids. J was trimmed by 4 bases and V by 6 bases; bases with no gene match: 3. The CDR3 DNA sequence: TGTGCCAGTAGGATACTAGCGGGCACCGGGGAGCTGTTTTTT. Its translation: CASRILAGTGELFF.

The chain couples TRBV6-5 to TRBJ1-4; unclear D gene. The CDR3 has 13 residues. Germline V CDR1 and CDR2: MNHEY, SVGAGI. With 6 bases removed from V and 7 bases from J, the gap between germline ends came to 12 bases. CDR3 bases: TGTGCCAGCAGCCCCCGGGATTCTGAAAAACTGTTTTTT. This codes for CASSPRDSEKLFF.

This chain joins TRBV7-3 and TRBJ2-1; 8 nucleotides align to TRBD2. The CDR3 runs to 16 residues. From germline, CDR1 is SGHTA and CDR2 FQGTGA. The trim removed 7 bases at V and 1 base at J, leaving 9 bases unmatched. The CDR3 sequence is CASNPIAGFSYNEQFF. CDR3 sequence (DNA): TGTGCCAGCAACCCGATAGCGGGGTTTTCCTACAATGAGCAGTTCTTC.

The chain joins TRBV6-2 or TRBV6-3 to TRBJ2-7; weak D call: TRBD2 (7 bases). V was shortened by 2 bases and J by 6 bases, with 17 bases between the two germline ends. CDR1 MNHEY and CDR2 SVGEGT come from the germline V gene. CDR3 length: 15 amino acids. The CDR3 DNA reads TGTGCCAGCAGTTACGGTAGGGGGGGTCTATCCGAGCAGTACTTC. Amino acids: CASSYGRGGLSEQYF.

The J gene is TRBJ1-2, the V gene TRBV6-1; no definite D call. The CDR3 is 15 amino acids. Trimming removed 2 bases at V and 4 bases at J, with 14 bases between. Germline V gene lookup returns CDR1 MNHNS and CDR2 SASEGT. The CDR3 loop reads CASSEWVYSVYGYTF. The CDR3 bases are TGTGCCAGCAGTGAATGGGTGTATAGCGTCTATGGCTACACCTTC.

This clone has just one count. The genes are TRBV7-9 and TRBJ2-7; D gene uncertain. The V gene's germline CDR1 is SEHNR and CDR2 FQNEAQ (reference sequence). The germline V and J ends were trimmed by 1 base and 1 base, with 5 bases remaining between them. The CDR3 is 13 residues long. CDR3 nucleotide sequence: TGTGCCAGCAGCTTAGGAGATTCCTACGAGCAGTACTTC. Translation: CASSLGDSYEQYF.

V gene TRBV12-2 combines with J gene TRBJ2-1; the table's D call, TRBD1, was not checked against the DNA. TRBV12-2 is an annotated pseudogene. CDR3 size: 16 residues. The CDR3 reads CASRLASKGPNNEQFF. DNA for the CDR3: TGTGCAAGTCGCTTAGCGTCAAAGGGGCCTAACAATGAGCAGTTCTTC.

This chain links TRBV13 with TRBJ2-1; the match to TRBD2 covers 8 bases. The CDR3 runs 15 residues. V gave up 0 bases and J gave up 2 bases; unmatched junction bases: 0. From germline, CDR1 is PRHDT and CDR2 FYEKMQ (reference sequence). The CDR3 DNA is TGTGCCAGCAGCTTAGGCGGGGGGGCCTACAATGAGCAGTTCTTC. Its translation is CASSLGGGAYNEQFF.